A selection of T cell receptor beta chains follows, all from one sample in a study of shared clonotypes between healthy human individuals. TCRdb's table, derived via immunoSEQ multiplex PCR, lists solely in-frame clones and lacks some. The sample has roughly 590,000 clones, over 95% seen once. Sequencing used naive CD8+ T cells sorted from blood. Receptors were obtained from a woman aged 25 to 39 in good health. Both conserved end residues are part of each CDR3. A D gene is named only where the DNA matches it firmly. Some rows mark clone size as missing; the rest say once, few, many or name a class of expanded clone.

CDR3: CASSLFGTGESYGYTF; DNA: TGTGCCAGCAGCTTATTCGGGACAGGGGAATCATATGGCTACACCTTC; D: TRBD1; length: 16; J: TRBJ1-2; size: once; V: TRBV7-6
CDR3: CASSLRKDRGFEAFF; DNA: TGTGCCAGCAGTTTACGTAAGGACAGGGGTTTTGAAGCTTTCTTT; D: TRBD1; length: 15; J: TRBJ1-1; size: -; V: TRBV28
CDR3: CASSTYQGQPQHF; DNA: TGTGCCAGCAGTACATATCAGGGCCAGCCCCAGCATTTT; D: -; length: 13; J: TRBJ1-5; size: -; V: TRBV6-5
CDR3: CASSLTSSYEQYF; DNA: TGTGCCAGCAGTTTGACTAGCTCCTACGAGCAGTACTTC; D: -; length: 13; J: TRBJ2-7; size: -; V: TRBV28
CDR3: CASSLRWGGSYNEQFF; DNA: TGTGCCAGCAGTTTACGCTGGGGAGGATCCTACAATGAGCAGTTCTTC; D: -; length: 16; J: TRBJ2-1; size: -; V: TRBV27
CDR3: CASSSGSNYGYTF; DNA: TGTGCCAGCAGCTCCGGATCTAACTATGGCTACACCTTC; D: -; length: 13; J: TRBJ1-2; size: -; V: TRBV5-6
CDR3: CASSLSSSRPQHF; DNA: TGTGCCAGCAGTTTATCTTCTTCTCGGCCCCAGCATTTT; D: -; length: 13; J: TRBJ1-5; size: -; V: TRBV27
CDR3: CASNTPRGTGINGYTF; DNA: TGTGCCAGTAACACTCCCCGAGGGACAGGGATTAATGGCTACACCTTC; D: TRBD1; length: 16; J: TRBJ1-2; size: -; V: TRBV19
CDR3: CASSIGPDTQYF; DNA: TGTGCCAGTAGTATAGGCCCGGATACGCAGTATTTT; D: -; length: 12; J: TRBJ2-3; size: -; V: TRBV19
CDR3: CASSFSINYGYTF; DNA: TGTGCCAGCAGCTTCTCCATTAACTATGGCTACACCTTC; D: -; length: 13; J: TRBJ1-2; size: -; V: TRBV7-9
CDR3: CASRSRSNPYEQYF; DNA: TGTGCCAGCAGGAGTAGGTCTAACCCCTACGAGCAGTACTTC; D: -; length: 14; J: TRBJ2-7; size: -; V: TRBV28
CDR3: CASSQQGSYNEQFF; DNA: TGTGCCAGCAGTCAACAGGGGTCCTACAATGAGCAGTTCTTC; D: TRBD1; length: 14; J: TRBJ2-1; size: -; V: TRBV28
CDR3: CASSPGTGGFPSHGYTF; DNA: TGTGCCAGCAGCCCAGGGACAGGGGGCTTCCCATCGCATGGCTACACCTTC; D: TRBD1; length: 17; J: TRBJ1-2; size: -; V: TRBV2
CDR3: CASSFGRGRGEQYF; DNA: TGTGCCAGCAGCTTCGGCAGGGGCCGGGGAGAGCAGTACTTC; D: -; length: 14; J: TRBJ2-7; size: -; V: TRBV7-9
CDR3: CASSPGLAGGGLETQYF; DNA: TGTGCCAGCAGCCCGGGACTAGCGGGAGGGGGGCTAGAGACCCAGTACTTC; D: TRBD2; length: 17; J: TRBJ2-5; size: -; V: TRBV5-4
CDR3: CASSDGTSGRNEQFF; DNA: TGTGCCAGCAGTGACGGTACTAGCGGGAGGAATGAGCAGTTCTTC; D: TRBD2; length: 15; J: TRBJ2-1; size: -; V: TRBV25-1
CDR3: CASSLAGGAGELFF; DNA: TGTGCCAGCTCACTAGCGGGAGGTGCCGGGGAGCTGTTTTTT; D: TRBD2; length: 14; J: TRBJ2-2; size: -; V: TRBV9
CDR3: CASSREDRGNTEAFF; DNA: TGTGCCAGCAGTCGAGAGGACAGGGGGAACACTGAAGCTTTCTTT; D: TRBD1; length: 15; J: TRBJ1-1; size: once; V: TRBV6-5
CDR3: CASSDGQGRGSYEQYF; DNA: TGTGCCAGTAGTGACGGACAGGGGAGGGGTTCCTACGAGCAGTACTTC; D: TRBD1; length: 16; J: TRBJ2-7; size: -; V: TRBV19
CDR3: CSVGGGEPPQSYEQYF; DNA: TGCAGCGTTGGAGGGGGGGAACCACCCCAATCCTACGAGCAGTACTTC; D: -; length: 16; J: TRBJ2-7; size: once; V: TRBV29-1
CDR3: CASSQVRLVINEQFF; DNA: TGCGCCAGCAGCCAAGTAAGACTAGTAATCAATGAGCAGTTCTTC; D: -; length: 15; J: TRBJ2-1; size: -; V: TRBV4-1
CDR3: CATSGGTGFYNEQFF; DNA: TGTGCCACCAGCGGTGGGACAGGGTTTTACAATGAGCAGTTCTTC; D: TRBD1; length: 15; J: TRBJ2-1; size: -; V: TRBV15
CDR3: CASSHHRTGNTEAFF; DNA: TGCGCCAGCAGCCATCATAGGACAGGGAACACTGAAGCTTTCTTT; D: TRBD1; length: 15; J: TRBJ1-1; size: -; V: TRBV4-1
CDR3: CASSAPSSGTNSYEQYF; DNA: TGTGCCAGCAGTGCCCCCTCTAGCGGGACCAACTCCTACGAGCAGTACTTC; D: TRBD2; length: 17; J: TRBJ2-7; size: -; V: TRBV2
CDR3: CASSRRGQGYEQYF; DNA: TGTGCCAGCAGCCGCCGAGGACAGGGGTACGAGCAGTACTTC; D: TRBD1; length: 14; J: TRBJ2-7; size: -; V: TRBV13
CDR3: CASNQAGVGYNEQFF; DNA: TGTGCCAGCAATCAAGCGGGAGTAGGCTACAATGAGCAGTTCTTC; D: TRBD2; length: 15; J: TRBJ2-1; size: -; V: TRBV27
CDR3: CASSQSYPGQGAGEQYF; DNA: TGTGCCAGCAGCCAGTCTTATCCGGGACAGGGGGCTGGAGAGCAGTACTTC; D: TRBD1; length: 17; J: TRBJ2-5; size: -; V: TRBV4-2
CDR3: CASSYDTGSEQYF; DNA: TGTGCCAGCAGCTATGACACAGGGTCCGAGCAGTACTTC; D: -; length: 13; J: TRBJ2-7; size: -; V: TRBV28
CDR3: CASSSGQGAVYGYTF; DNA: TGTGCCAGCAGTTCAGGACAGGGGGCTGTCTATGGCTACACCTTC; D: TRBD1; length: 15; J: TRBJ1-2; size: -; V: TRBV6-5
CDR3: CASSLSGYNEQFF; DNA: TGTGCCAGCAGTTTATCCGGGTACAATGAGCAGTTCTTC; D: -; length: 13; J: TRBJ2-1; size: once; V: TRBV28
CDR3: CASSFQGSGYTF; DNA: TGTGCCAGCAGCTTCCAGGGATCCGGCTACACCTTC; D: -; length: 12; J: TRBJ1-2; size: -; V: TRBV5-6
CDR3: CASSFPGPNIQYF; DNA: TGTGCCAGCAGTTTCCCGGGACCAAACATTCAGTACTTC; D: -; length: 13; J: TRBJ2-4; size: -; V: TRBV28
CDR3: CAIMRTSGTRNGELFF; DNA: TGTGCCATCATGAGGACTAGCGGGACTCGGAACGGGGAGCTGTTTTTT; D: TRBD2; length: 16; J: TRBJ2-2; size: -; V: TRBV10-3
CDR3: CASSWVVDRSSYEQYF; DNA: TGTGCCAGCAGCTGGGTGGTGGACAGAAGCTCCTACGAGCAGTACTTC; D: -; length: 16; J: TRBJ2-7; size: -; V: TRBV7-9
CDR3: CASSGWGISGNTIYF; DNA: TGTGCCAGCAGTGGATGGGGAATCTCTGGAAACACCATATATTTT; D: -; length: 15; J: TRBJ1-3; size: -; V: TRBV27
CDR3: CSASVAYEQYF; DNA: TGCAGTGCATCGGTGGCCTACGAGCAGTACTTC; D: -; length: 11; J: TRBJ2-7; size: once; V: TRBV20-1
CDR3: CASSYSGSAKNIQYF; DNA: TGTGCCAGCAGTTACTCAGGTAGCGCCAAAAACATTCAGTACTTC; D: -; length: 15; J: TRBJ2-4; size: -; V: TRBV6-5
CDR3: CASSLGGNSYEQYF; DNA: TGTGCCAGCAGTTTGGGAGGGAACTCCTACGAGCAGTACTTC; D: TRBD2; length: 14; J: TRBJ2-7; size: -; V: TRBV27
CDR3: CASSDTDLYGYTF; DNA: TGTGCCAGCAGTGATACGGACCTTTATGGCTACACCTTC; D: -; length: 13; J: TRBJ1-2; size: -; V: TRBV2
CDR3: CSVEDLGNEQFF; DNA: TGCAGCGTTGAAGACCTCGGGAATGAGCAGTTCTTC; D: -; length: 12; J: TRBJ2-1; size: -; V: TRBV29-1
CDR3: CASSETGSVFF; DNA: TGTGCCAGCAGTGAAACAGGGTCCGTATTCTTC; D: -; length: 11; J: TRBJ2-1; size: few; V: TRBV25-1
CDR3: CASSLGQSYEQYF; DNA: TGTGCCAGCAGCTTGGGACAGTCCTACGAGCAGTACTTC; D: TRBD1; length: 13; J: TRBJ2-7; size: -; V: TRBV11-2
CDR3: CASSFVRGEQYF; DNA: TGTGCCAGCAGTTTTGTAAGGGGCGAGCAGTACTTC; D: -; length: 12; J: TRBJ2-7; size: -; V: TRBV28
CDR3: CASSVDEDIGNQPQHF; DNA: TGTGCCAGCAGCGTAGACGAAGACATTGGCAATCAGCCCCAGCATTTT; D: -; length: 16; J: TRBJ1-5; size: -; V: TRBV9
CDR3: CASSLNFRSAPQYF; DNA: TGTGCCAGCAGCTTAAATTTCCGGTCGGCCCCTCAGTACTTC; D: -; length: 14; J: TRBJ2-4; size: -; V: TRBV7-8
CDR3: CATYDGRIEKLFF; DNA: TGTGCCACCTACGACGGTAGAATTGAAAAACTGTTTTTT; D: -; length: 13; J: TRBJ1-4; size: -; V: TRBV19
CDR3: CASSLITSTDTQYF; DNA: TGTGCCAGCAGTCTAATAACTAGCACAGATACGCAGTATTTT; D: -; length: 14; J: TRBJ2-3; size: -; V: TRBV27
CDR3: CASSLASAGELFF; DNA: TGTGCCAGCAGCTTAGCCTCCGCCGGGGAGCTGTTTTTT; D: -; length: 13; J: TRBJ2-2; size: -; V: TRBV11-2
CDR3: CASSFVSSNTEAFF; DNA: TGTGCCAGCAGCTTTGTCAGTTCGAACACTGAAGCTTTCTTT; D: -; length: 14; J: TRBJ1-1; size: -; V: TRBV7-9
CDR3: CASSFGTGFEAFF; DNA: TGTGCCAGCAGCTTTGGGACAGGGTTCGAAGCTTTCTTT; D: TRBD1; length: 13; J: TRBJ1-1; size: -; V: TRBV5-5
CDR3: CASSPRAAGELFF; DNA: TGTGCCAGCAGCCCCCGCGCCGCCGGGGAGCTGTTTTTT; D: -; length: 13; J: TRBJ2-2; size: -; V: TRBV13
CDR3: CASSSAVAGGPGELFF; DNA: TGTGCCAGCAGCTCCGCCGTAGCGGGAGGGCCCGGGGAGCTGTTTTTT; D: TRBD2; length: 16; J: TRBJ2-2; size: -; V: TRBV7-6
CDR3: CSVEDPVFYEQYF; DNA: TGCAGCGTTGAAGATCCAGTATTCTACGAGCAGTACTTC; D: -; length: 13; J: TRBJ2-7; size: -; V: TRBV29-1
CDR3: CASSLGLQGARYGYTF; DNA: TGTGCCAGCAGCTTAGGCCTACAGGGGGCCCGCTATGGCTACACCTTC; D: TRBD1; length: 16; J: TRBJ1-2; size: once; V: TRBV13
CDR3: CASSPAYRGQPGGIYEQYF; DNA: TGTGCCAGCAGCCCGGCCTACAGGGGCCAACCAGGTGGTATCTACGAGCAGTACTTC; D: TRBD1; length: 19; J: TRBJ2-7; size: -; V: TRBV7-9
CDR3: CASSRSLSADPSYGYTF; DNA: TGTGCCAGCAGCCGGAGTCTCAGCGCAGACCCTTCCTATGGCTACACCTTC; D: -; length: 17; J: TRBJ1-2; size: -; V: TRBV5-5
CDR3: CASTPWVGSNQPQHF; DNA: TGTGCCAGCACCCCGTGGGTGGGAAGCAATCAGCCCCAGCATTTT; D: -; length: 15; J: TRBJ1-5; size: -; V: TRBV27